This section outlines one T cell receptor beta chain sequence together with its context. The sample is drawn from a study of blood T cell repertoires in COVID-19. In germline, CDR1 is LNHNV, CDR2 YYDKDF (reference sequence). This CDR3 comprises 15 residues. V trimming: 3 bases; J trimming: 3 bases; junction bases outside the gene matches: 3. Using immunoSEQ multiplex PCR, the repertoire was profiled, and TCRdb retains in-frame clones only, with some absent. The repertoire holds roughly 430,000 clones, with approximately 91% as singletons. The origin of this receptor is a woman aged 40 to 55 with acute COVID-19. Sequenced material: PBMCs or T cells enriched from blood (not recorded which). This chain joins TRBV15 and TRBJ2-3; 10 bases are shared with TRBD1. In DNA, the CDR3 is TGTGCCACCAGCAGGAAGGGACAGGGGACAGATACGCAGTATTTT. Encoded protein: CATSRKGQGTDTQYF.